A single sample gave rise to the 13 T cell receptor beta chains below, sequenced in a study of PD-L1 blockade in urothelial cancer. The assay was immunoSEQ multiplex PCR, and TCRdb's table has in-frame clones only and misses some. Among 60,000 to 70,000 clones listed, 81% were seen once. Stated time point: pretreatment peripheral blood. Sequences were derived from PBMCs, sampled around atezolizumab (anti-PD-L1) treatment. These receptors all come from a man between 65 and 80 years old with urothelial cancer.

This sequence joins TRBV29-1 and TRBJ2-7; possible D gene TRBD2, 5 bases. The CDR3 covers 13 residues. Germline assignment: CDR1 SQVTM and CDR2 ANQGSEA. Trimming removed 6 bases from V and 3 bases from J, with 15 bases in between. The CDR3 loop reads CSVARSRGYEQYF. CDR3 bases: TGCAGCGTGGCCCGGTCCCGGGGCTACGAGCAGTACTTC.

The rearrangement joins TRBV4-1 to TRBJ2-7; the match to TRBD2 covers 16 bases. In germline, CDR1 is MGHRA, CDR2 YSYEKL. CDR3 length: 20 amino acids. J gave up 1 base and V 4 bases, and 13 bases lay outside the gene matches. CDR3 loop: CASSLRDPGLAGGKSYEQYF. The CDR3 DNA is TGCGCCAGCAGCCTACGAGACCCGGGACTAGCGGGAGGGAAGTCCTACGAGCAGTACTTC.

This chain connects TRBV27 to TRBJ1-1; D perhaps matches TRBD1 (5 bases). Looked up from germline, CDR1 is MNHEY and CDR2 is SMNVEV (reference sequence). The V and J ends lost 3 bases and 3 bases respectively, with 11 bases between them. This CDR3 spans 14 amino acids. The CDR3 sequence is CASSFMGGYTEAFF. CDR3 coding DNA: TGTGCCAGCAGTTTTATGGGGGGGTACACTGAAGCTTTCTTT.

This clone has just one count. The chain employs TRBV7-9 and TRBJ1-5, with TRBD1 as a possible D gene (6 bases). Per the germline V gene, CDR1 is SEHNR and CDR2 is FQNEAQ (reference sequence). V lost 5 bases and J lost 5, with 19 bases in between. The CDR3 covers 16 residues. The CDR3 sequence is CASSPISGGADQPQHF. The CDR3 DNA reads as TGTGCCAGCAGCCCGATATCGGGGGGCGCAGATCAGCCCCAGCATTTT.

The chain employs TRBV7-2 and TRBJ1-3; 8 bases match TRBD1. The germline V gene encodes CDR1 SGHTA and CDR2 FQGNSA. J was trimmed by 8 bases and V by 8 bases; bases with no gene match: 11. The CDR3 runs to 14 residues. The CDR3, as DNA: TGTGCCAGCTCGGACAGGGACATGAGCGACACCATATATTTT. Encoded protein: CASSDRDMSDTIYF.

The CDR3 loop is CASSLGAGGGDEQYF. The CDR3 coding sequence is TGTGCCAGCAGCTTAGGAGCGGGTGGGGGGGACGAGCAGTACTTC. The chain combines TRBV5-6 with TRBJ2-7; 7 bases fit TRBD2. Germline trimming cut 2 bases from V and 5 bases from J; bases unmatched to any gene: 10. Germline V lookup: CDR1 SGHDT, CDR2 YYEEEE. The CDR3 is made up of 15 amino acids. Full variable domain (missing parts from reference TRBV5-6 and TRBJ2-7): DAGVTQSPTHLIKTRGQQVTLRCSPKSGHDTVSWYQQALGQGPQFIFQYYEEEERQRGNFPDRFSGHQFPNYSSELNVNALLLGDSALYLCASSLGAGGGDEQYFGPGTRLTVT.

This sequence joins TRBV7-3 and TRBJ2-2; the match to TRBD2 covers 15 bases. The CDR3 has 16 residues. The germline CDR1 and CDR2 sequences are SGHTA and FQGTGA. V lost 5 bases and J lost 7; bases outside the gene matches: 5. The CDR3 here is CASSPSGLAGGGELFF. The CDR3 region has the DNA TGTGCCAGCAGCCCGTCGGGACTAGCGGGAGGCGGGGAGCTGTTTTTT.

This chain links TRBV5-1 with TRBJ2-1; 7 nucleotides align to TRBD2. CDR1 and CDR2 from the germline V gene are SGHRS and YFSETQ. V trimming: 0 bases; J trimming: 5 bases; junction bases outside the gene matches: 5. This CDR3 has 15 residues. The CDR3 bases are TGCGCCAGCAGCTTGGTCGCGGGAGTTCACAATGAGCAGTTCTTC. Translation gives CASSLVAGVHNEQFF.

This sequence joins TRBV6-1 and TRBJ1-2, with TRBD1 identical over 7 bases. Trimming cost V 8 bases and J 1 base; bases outside gene matches: 4. CDR1 and CDR2 (germline): MNHNS, SASEGT. This CDR3 has 13 amino acids. In nucleotides, the CDR3 is TGTGCCAGCTGGACAGGCTATAACTATGGCTACACCTTC. It codes for CASWTGYNYGYTF.

The V and J genes are TRBV7-2 and TRBJ2-1, with D perhaps TRBD2 (6 bases). This CDR3 has 15 residues. CDR1 SGHTA and CDR2 FQGNSA come from the germline V gene. V dropped 2 bases and J dropped 9 bases, with 17 bases sitting between them. CDR3 loop: CASSLLGPGVGEQFF. CDR3 sequence (DNA): TGTGCCAGCAGCTTACTGGGCCCGGGGGTGGGTGAGCAGTTCTTC.

The V call is TRBV5-1, the J call TRBJ2-7; D may be TRBD1 (6 bases). CDR1 is SGHRS and CDR2 is YFSETQ in the germline V gene. The CDR3 spans 14 residues. The V and J ends lost 7 bases and 2 bases respectively, with 16 bases between them. The DNA of the CDR3 is TGCGCCAGCGGCAAAGGGACACCAGCCTACGAGCAGTACTTC. It yields the protein CASGKGTPAYEQYF.

V usage is TRBV2 and J usage is TRBJ2-5, with 9 positions matching TRBD1. Germline V gene data show CDR1 as SNHLY and CDR2 as FYNNEI. Trimming at V came to 6 bases and at J to 2 bases, leaving 7 bases not matched to a gene. This CDR3 is 15 amino acids long. The CDR3 nucleotides read TGTGCCAGCAGGGTGGACAGGGGCGGTCAAGAGACCCAGTACTTC. Amino acid sequence: CASRVDRGGQETQYF.

The chain links TRBV6-6 to TRBJ1-5; D possibly corresponds to TRBD1 (6 bases). There are 14 residues in the CDR3. Per germline, CDR1 MNHNY and CDR2 SVGAGI (reference sequence). Trimming took 5 bases from V and 3 from J, leaving 11 bases between them. CDR3 sequence: CASSQQGTNQPQHF. DNA of the CDR3: TGTGCCAGCAGTCAACAGGGAACCAATCAGCCCCAGCATTTT.